This T cell receptor (beta chain) was identified during a study of blood T cell repertoires in COVID-19. V was clipped by 0 bases and J by 8 bases; unmatched bases: 6. CDR3 size: 14 residues. CDR1 and CDR2 (germline): SEHNR, FQNEAQ (reference sequence). Libraries were prepared by immunoSEQ multiplex PCR; TCRdb keeps only in-frame clonotypes and omits some of them. This sample yields 100,000 to 150,000 clones, of which around 81% are seen a single time; roughly 15% belongs to the top ten. This chain links TRBV7-9 with TRBJ2-7; 8 nucleotides line up with TRBD1. The source material was peripheral blood. This sequence originates from a man aged 25-45 years with COVID-19, enrolled during active disease. In DNA form, the CDR3 reads TGTGCCAGCAGCTTAGCGATGACAGGGGTCAAGCAGTACTTC. Translation gives CASSLAMTGVKQYF.